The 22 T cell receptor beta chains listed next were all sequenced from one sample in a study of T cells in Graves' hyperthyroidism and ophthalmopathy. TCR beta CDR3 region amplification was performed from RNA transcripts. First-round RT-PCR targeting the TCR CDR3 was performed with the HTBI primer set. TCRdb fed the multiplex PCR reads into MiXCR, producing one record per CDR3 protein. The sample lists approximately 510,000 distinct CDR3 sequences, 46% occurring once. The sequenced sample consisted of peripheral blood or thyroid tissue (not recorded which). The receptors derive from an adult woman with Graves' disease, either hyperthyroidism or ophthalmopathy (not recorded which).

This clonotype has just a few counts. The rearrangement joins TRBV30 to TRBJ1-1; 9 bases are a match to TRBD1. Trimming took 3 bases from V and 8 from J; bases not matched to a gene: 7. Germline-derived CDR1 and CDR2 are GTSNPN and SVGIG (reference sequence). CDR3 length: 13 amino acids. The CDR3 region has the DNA TGTGCCTGGAGGACGGACAGGGGCTTCGAAGCTTTCTTT. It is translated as CAWRTDRGFEAFF.

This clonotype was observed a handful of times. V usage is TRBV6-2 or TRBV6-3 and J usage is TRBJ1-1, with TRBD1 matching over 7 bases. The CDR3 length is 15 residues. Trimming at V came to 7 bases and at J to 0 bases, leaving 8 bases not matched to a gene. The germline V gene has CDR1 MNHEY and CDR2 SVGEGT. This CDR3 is CASTQRQGLNTEAFF. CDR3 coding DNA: TGTGCCAGCACACAAAGACAGGGCTTGAACACTGAAGCTTTCTTT.

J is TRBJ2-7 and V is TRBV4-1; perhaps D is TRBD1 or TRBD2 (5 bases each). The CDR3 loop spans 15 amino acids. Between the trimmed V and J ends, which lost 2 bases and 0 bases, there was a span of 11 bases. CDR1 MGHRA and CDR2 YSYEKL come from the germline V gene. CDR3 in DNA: TGCGCCAGCAGCCAAAATTGGGGGAGCTCCTACGAGCAGTACTTC. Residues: CASSQNWGSSYEQYF.

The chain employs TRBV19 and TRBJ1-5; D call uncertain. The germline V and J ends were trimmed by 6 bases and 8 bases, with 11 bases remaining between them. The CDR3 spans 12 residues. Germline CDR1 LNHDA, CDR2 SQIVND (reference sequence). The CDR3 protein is CASRTTVEPQHF. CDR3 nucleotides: TGTGCCAGTAGGACCACAGTGGAGCCCCAGCATTTT.

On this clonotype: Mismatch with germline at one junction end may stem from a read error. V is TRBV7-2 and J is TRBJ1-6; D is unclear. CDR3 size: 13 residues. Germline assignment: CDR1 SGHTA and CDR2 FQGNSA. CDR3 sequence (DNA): TGCGCCAGCAGTGAAGTTGTAAATTCACCCCTCCACTTT. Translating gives CASSEVVNSPLHF.

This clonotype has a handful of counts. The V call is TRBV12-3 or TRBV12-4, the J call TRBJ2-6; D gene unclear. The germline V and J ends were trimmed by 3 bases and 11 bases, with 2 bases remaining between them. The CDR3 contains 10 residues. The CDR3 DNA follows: TGTGCCAGCAGTTTTCACGTCCTGACTTTC. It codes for CASSFHVLTF.

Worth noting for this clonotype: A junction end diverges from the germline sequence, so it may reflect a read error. CDR3 sequence (DNA): TGCGCCAGCAGCCAGGGACTAGCGGGAGGTATTCTGGAAGAGACCCAGTACTTC. This gives the protein CASSQGLAGGILEETQYF. This chain connects TRBV7-9 to TRBJ2-5, with 15 bases identical to TRBD2. This CDR3 comprises 18 residues. Germline loops: CDR1 SEHNR, CDR2 FQNEAQ (reference sequence).

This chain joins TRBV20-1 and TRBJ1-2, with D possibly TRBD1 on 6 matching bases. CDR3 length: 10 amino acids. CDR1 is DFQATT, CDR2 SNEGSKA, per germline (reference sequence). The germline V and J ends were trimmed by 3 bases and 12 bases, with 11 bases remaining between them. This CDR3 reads CSARPGGNTF. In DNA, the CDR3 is TGCAGTGCTAGGCCCGGGGGCAACACCTTC.

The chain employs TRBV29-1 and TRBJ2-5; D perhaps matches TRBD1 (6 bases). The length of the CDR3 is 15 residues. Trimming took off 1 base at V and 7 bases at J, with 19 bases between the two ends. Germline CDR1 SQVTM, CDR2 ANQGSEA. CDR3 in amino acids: CSVEGGLNLRRTQYF. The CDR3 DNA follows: TGCAGCGTTGAAGGGGGGCTTAACCTTAGGAGGACCCAGTACTTC.

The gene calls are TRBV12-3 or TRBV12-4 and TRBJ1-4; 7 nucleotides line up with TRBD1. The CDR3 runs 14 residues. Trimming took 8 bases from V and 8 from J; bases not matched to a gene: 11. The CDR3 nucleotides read TGTGCCAGCGATAAAGGGGGCTCGCGGGAAAAACTGTTTTTT. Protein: CASDKGGSREKLFF.

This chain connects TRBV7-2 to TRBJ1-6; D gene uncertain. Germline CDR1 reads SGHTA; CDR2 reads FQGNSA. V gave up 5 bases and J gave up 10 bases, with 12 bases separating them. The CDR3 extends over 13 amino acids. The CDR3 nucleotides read TGTGCCAGCAGCGGCGGCAGGAACTCACCCCTCCACTTT. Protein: CASSGGRNSPLHF.

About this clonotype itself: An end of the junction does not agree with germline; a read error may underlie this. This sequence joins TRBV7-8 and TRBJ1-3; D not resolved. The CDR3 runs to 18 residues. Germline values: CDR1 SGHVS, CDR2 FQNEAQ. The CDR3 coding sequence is TGTGCCAGCAGCCTAGCTTCCCCGGCGGGATTCGCTGGAGACACCATATATTTT. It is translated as CASSLASPAGFAGDTIYF.

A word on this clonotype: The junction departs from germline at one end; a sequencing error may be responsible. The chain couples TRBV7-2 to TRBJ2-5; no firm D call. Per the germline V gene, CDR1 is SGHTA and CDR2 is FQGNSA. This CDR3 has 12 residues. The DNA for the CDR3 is TGTGCCAGCAGCCCAACTCAAGAGGCCCAGTACTTC. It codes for CASSPTQEAQYF. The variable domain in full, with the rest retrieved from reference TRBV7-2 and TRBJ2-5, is GAGVSQSPSNKVTEKGKDVELRCDPISGHTALYWYRQSLGQGLEFLIYFQGNSAPDKSGLPSDRFSAERTGGSVSTLTIQRTQQEDSAVYLCASSPTQEAQYFGPGTRLLVL.

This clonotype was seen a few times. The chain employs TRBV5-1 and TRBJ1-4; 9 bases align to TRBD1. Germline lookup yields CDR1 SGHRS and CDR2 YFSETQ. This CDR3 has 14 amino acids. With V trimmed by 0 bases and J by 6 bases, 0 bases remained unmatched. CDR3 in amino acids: CASSLGTGDEKLFF. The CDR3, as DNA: TGCGCCAGCAGCTTGGGGACAGGGGATGAAAAACTGTTTTTT.

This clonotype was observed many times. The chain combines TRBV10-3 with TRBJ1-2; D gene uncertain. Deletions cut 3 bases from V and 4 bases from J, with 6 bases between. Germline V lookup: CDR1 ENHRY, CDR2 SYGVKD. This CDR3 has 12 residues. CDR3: CAISEPAYGYTF. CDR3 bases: TGTGCCATCAGTGAACCGGCCTATGGCTACACCTTC.

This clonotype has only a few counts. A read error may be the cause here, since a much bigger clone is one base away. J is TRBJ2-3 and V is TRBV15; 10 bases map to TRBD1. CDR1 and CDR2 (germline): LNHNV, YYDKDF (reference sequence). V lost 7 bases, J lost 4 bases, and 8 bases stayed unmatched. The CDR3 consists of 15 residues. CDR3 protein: CATKDRDRGSDTQYF. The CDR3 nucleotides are TGTGCCACCAAAGATCGGGACAGGGGATCAGATACGCAGTATTTT.

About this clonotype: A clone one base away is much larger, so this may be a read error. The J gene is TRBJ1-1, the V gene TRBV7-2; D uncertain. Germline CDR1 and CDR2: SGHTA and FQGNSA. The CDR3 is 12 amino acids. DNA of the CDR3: TGCGCCAGCAGCCATGACGGGGCTGAAGCTTTCTTT. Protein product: CASSHDGAEAFF.

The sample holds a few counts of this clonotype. In DNA form, the CDR3 reads TGTGCCAGCAGTTTTTGGAAAAACACTGAAGCTTTCTTT. Residues: CASSFWKNTEAFF. The gene calls are TRBV28 and TRBJ1-1; D unclear. Germline assignment: CDR1 MDHEN and CDR2 SYDVKM. Trimming took 3 bases from V and 2 from J, leaving 7 bases between them. The CDR3 consists of 13 residues.

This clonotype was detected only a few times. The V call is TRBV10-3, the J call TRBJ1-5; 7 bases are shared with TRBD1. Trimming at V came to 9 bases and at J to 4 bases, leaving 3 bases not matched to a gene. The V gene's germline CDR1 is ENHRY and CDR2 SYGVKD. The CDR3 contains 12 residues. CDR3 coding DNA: TGTGCCATAGGGGGCGAGAATCAGCCCCAGCATTTT. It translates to CAIGGENQPQHF.

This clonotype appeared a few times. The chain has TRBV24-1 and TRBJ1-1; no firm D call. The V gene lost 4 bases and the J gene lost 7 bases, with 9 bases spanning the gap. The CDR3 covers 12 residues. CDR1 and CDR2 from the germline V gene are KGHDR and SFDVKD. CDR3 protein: CATSDGELEAFF. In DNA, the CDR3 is TGTGCCACCAGTGACGGGGAACTTGAAGCTTTCTTT.

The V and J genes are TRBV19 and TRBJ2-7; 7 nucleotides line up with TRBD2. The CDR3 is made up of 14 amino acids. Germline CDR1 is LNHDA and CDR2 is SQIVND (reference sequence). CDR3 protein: CARNSGIPSYEQYF. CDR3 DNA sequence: TGTGCTAGGAACAGCGGGATACCTTCCTACGAGCAGTACTTC. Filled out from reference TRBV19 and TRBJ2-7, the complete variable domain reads DGGITQSPKYLFRKEGQNVTLSCEQNLNHDAMYWYRQDPGQGLRLIYYSQIVNDFQKGDIAEGYSVSREKKESFPLTVTSAQKNPTAFYLCARNSGIPSYEQYFGPGTRLTVT.

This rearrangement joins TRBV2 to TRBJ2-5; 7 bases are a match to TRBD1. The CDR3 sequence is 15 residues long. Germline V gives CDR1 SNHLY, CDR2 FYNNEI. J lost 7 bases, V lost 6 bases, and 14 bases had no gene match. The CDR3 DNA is TGTGCCAGCAGCCCCGCCGGGGCAGGGGGAGTGACCCAGTACTTC. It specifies CASSPAGAGGVTQYF.